This entry lists 5 T cell receptor beta chains sequenced from one sample in a study of T cells in Graves' hyperthyroidism and ophthalmopathy. There were TCR beta CDR3 regions amplified from RNA transcripts. An initial round of RT-PCR targeting the TCR CDR3 relied on the HTBI primer set. From the multiplex PCR reads, TCRdb called clonotypes with MiXCR, one entry per CDR3 protein. The repertoire consists of 350,000 to 400,000 distinct CDR3 sequences, with around 14% occurring once and the leading ten covering approximately 30%. The specimen sequenced was blood. The source of these receptors is a woman aged 25 to 39 with Graves' hyperthyroidism.

This clonotype occurred many times. The rearrangement links TRBV4-1 to TRBJ2-7; 8 bases are shared with TRBD1. The V segment lost 1 base and the J segment 2 bases; nucleotides outside the gene matches: 1. The CDR3 has 14 amino acids. Germline V lookup: CDR1 MGHRA, CDR2 YSYEKL. The CDR3 DNA sequence: TGCGCCAGCAGCCAAGCACAGGGGGCCTACGAGCAGTACTTC. Translated: CASSQAQGAYEQYF.

This clonotype was found many times. The chain is built from TRBV6-1 and TRBJ2-7; D call uncertain. V lost 4 bases and J lost 3, with 7 bases in between. CDR3 size: 12 residues. Per the germline V gene, CDR1 is MNHNS and CDR2 is SASEGT. The CDR3 DNA is TGTGCCAGCAGTGTGACACTCTACGAGCAGTACTTC. It is translated as CASSVTLYEQYF.

This clonotype appeared a few times. The chain combines TRBV6-2 or TRBV6-3 with TRBJ2-2, with a possible D match to TRBD2 (6 bases). Germline CDR1 MNHEY, CDR2 SVGEGT. The CDR3 loop spans 14 amino acids. The V gene lost 5 bases and the J gene lost 1 base, with 8 bases spanning the gap. The chain's CDR3 is CASSNSGNTGELFF. The CDR3 bases are TGTGCCAGCAGTAATAGCGGGAACACCGGGGAGCTGTTTTTT.

The V gene is TRBV6-1, the J gene TRBJ2-5; either TRBD1 or TRBD2 may supply D (6 bases each). Germline CDR1 and CDR2: MNHNS and SASEGT. Trimming left V 3 bases short and J 10 bases short, with 21 bases between. This CDR3 spans 15 amino acids. The CDR3 protein is CASSDFEGGPGDQYF. DNA for the CDR3: TGTGCCAGCAGTGACTTTGAAGGGGGGCCTGGGGACCAGTACTTC.

This clonotype came up a few times. The CDR3 here is CASSAFGQGTNEKLFF. In DNA form, the CDR3 reads TGTGCCAGCAGTGCCTTTGGTCAGGGGACTAATGAAAAACTGTTTTTT. The chain couples TRBV28 to TRBJ1-4; D is perhaps TRBD1 (6 bases). CDR1 and CDR2 from the germline V gene are MDHEN and SYDVKM. The CDR3 is made up of 16 amino acids. Trimming removed 5 bases at V and 2 bases at J, with 15 bases between.